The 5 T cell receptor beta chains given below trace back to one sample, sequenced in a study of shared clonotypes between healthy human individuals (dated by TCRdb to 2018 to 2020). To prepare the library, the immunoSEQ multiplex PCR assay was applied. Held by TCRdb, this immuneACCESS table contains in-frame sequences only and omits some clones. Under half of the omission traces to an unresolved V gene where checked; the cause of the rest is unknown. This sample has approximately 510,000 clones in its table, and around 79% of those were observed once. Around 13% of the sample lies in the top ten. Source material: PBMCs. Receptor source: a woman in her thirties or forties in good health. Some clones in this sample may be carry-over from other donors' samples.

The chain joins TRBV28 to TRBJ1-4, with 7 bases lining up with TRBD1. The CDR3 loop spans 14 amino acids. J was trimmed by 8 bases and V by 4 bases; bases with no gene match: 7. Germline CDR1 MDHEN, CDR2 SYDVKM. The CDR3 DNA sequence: TGTGCCAGCAGTTCAGGGGGTTCGAGAGAAAAACTGTTTTTT. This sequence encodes CASSSGGSREKLFF.

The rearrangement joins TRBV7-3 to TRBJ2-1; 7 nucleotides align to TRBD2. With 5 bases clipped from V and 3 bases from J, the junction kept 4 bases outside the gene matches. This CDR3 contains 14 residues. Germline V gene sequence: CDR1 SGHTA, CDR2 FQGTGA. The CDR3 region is CASSPSSGYNEQFF. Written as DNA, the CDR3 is TGTGCCAGCAGCCCGTCTAGCGGCTACAATGAGCAGTTCTTC.

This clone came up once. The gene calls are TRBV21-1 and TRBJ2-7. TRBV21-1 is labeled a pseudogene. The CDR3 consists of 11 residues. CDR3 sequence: CASTGSQKQYF. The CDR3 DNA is TGTGCCAGCACCGGAAGTCAGAAGCAGTACTTC.

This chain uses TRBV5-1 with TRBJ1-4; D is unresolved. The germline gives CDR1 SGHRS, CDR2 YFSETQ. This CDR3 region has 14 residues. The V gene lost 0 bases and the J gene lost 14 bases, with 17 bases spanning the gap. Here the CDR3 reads CASSLDSSSKGLFF. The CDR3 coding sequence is TGCGCCAGCAGCTTGGACAGTTCCTCGAAAGGGCTGTTTTTT.

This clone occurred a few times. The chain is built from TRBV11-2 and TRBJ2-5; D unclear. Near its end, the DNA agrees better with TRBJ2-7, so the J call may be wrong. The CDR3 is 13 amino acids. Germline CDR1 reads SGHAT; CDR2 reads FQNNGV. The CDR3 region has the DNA TGTGCCAGCAGCTTAGGTGATGGCTACGAGCAGTACTTC. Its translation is CASSLGDGYEQYF.